The next 8 T cell receptor beta chains were all read from a single sample in a study of T cell responses to AZD1222 COVID-19 vaccine. This table comes from immunoSEQ multiplex PCR, and its TCRdb copy is limited to in-frame clones, with some not included. The sample has roughly 130,000 clones; 91% are singletons. The sample here was peripheral blood, taken on day 0 of AZD1222 vaccination. These TCRs come from an adult in good health.

The V and J genes are TRBV5-4 and TRBJ1-1; 7 bases fit TRBD1. The CDR3 contains 15 residues. After removal of 3 bases from V and 0 bases from J, the junction contained 5 bases not matched to a gene. The germline V gene encodes CDR1 SGHNT and CDR2 YYREEE (reference sequence). In DNA form, the CDR3 reads TGTGCCAGCAGCTCCAGGACAGGAATGAACACTGAAGCTTTCTTT. Translated, it gives CASSSRTGMNTEAFF. Supplemented by reference TRBV5-4 and TRBJ1-1, the full variable domain reads ETGVTQSPTHLIKTRGQQVTLRCSSQSGHNTVSWYQQALGQGPQFIFQYYREEENGRGNFPPRFSGLQFPNYSSELNVNALELDDSALYLCASSSRTGMNTEAFFGQGTRLTVV.

The gene calls are TRBV4-2 and TRBJ2-7; TRBD2 matches 7 bases. The CDR3 spans 16 residues. Germline V gives CDR1 LGHNA, CDR2 YNFKEQ. V shed 1 base and J 3 bases; nucleotides not matched to a gene: 9. The CDR3 protein is CASSQGSGGGSYEQYF. In nucleotides, the CDR3 is TGTGCCAGCAGCCAAGGTTCTGGCGGCGGGAGCTACGAGCAGTACTTC.

The chain has TRBV10-3 and TRBJ1-2; 7 nucleotides agree with TRBD1. This CDR3 spans 13 amino acids. With 8 bases clipped from V and 4 bases from J, the junction kept 7 bases outside the gene matches. Germline values: CDR1 ENHRY, CDR2 SYGVKD. The CDR3 DNA sequence: TGTGCCATCGGACAGGAGGATGGCTATGGCTACACCTTC. Its protein product is CAIGQEDGYGYTF.

This chain joins TRBV7-9 and TRBJ1-2; 9 bases match TRBD1. Per germline, CDR1 SEHNR and CDR2 FQNEAQ (reference sequence). The CDR3 totals 15 residues. V shed 5 bases and J 2 bases; nucleotides not matched to a gene: 6. CDR3 DNA sequence: TGTGCCAGCAGCCGCCCCGGACAGGGGAACTATGGCTACACCTTC. Translation: CASSRPGQGNYGYTF.

The rearrangement links TRBV13 to TRBJ1-2, with D uncertain. V lost 5 bases and J lost 4, with 11 bases in between. The length of the CDR3 is 13 residues. Germline values: CDR1 PRHDT, CDR2 FYEKMQ (reference sequence). DNA of the CDR3: TGTGCCAGCAGCGGAGGAGACCCCTATGGCTACACCTTC. Encoded protein: CASSGGDPYGYTF.

The chain is built from TRBV2 and TRBJ2-1, with TRBD1 matching over 8 bases. Looked up from germline, CDR1 is SNHLY and CDR2 is FYNNEI. V lost 5 bases, J lost 7 bases, and 10 bases stayed unmatched. The CDR3 runs 15 residues. The CDR3 here is CASSTQGGVGNEQFF. CDR3 coding DNA: TGTGCCAGCAGTACACAGGGGGGAGTGGGAAATGAGCAGTTCTTC.

The chain combines TRBV7-9 with TRBJ1-3; D not resolved. V shed 5 bases and J shed 0 bases, with 11 bases lying between them. This CDR3 has 15 amino acids. Germline V lookup: CDR1 SEHNR, CDR2 FQNEAQ (reference sequence). CDR3 bases: TGTGCCAGCAGCCTTGACGGGCACTCTGGAAACACCATATATTTT. Amino acid sequence: CASSLDGHSGNTIYF.

V gene TRBV19 combines with J gene TRBJ1-2; 7 nucleotides match TRBD1. Germline trimming cut 3 bases from V and 6 bases from J; bases unmatched to any gene: 13. CDR3 length: 16 amino acids. Germline CDR1 and CDR2: LNHDA and SQIVND (reference sequence). The CDR3 nucleotides read TGTGCCAGTAGTATCGGATGGGGCAGGGGGGAAAATGGCTACACCTTC. Amino acids: CASSIGWGRGENGYTF.